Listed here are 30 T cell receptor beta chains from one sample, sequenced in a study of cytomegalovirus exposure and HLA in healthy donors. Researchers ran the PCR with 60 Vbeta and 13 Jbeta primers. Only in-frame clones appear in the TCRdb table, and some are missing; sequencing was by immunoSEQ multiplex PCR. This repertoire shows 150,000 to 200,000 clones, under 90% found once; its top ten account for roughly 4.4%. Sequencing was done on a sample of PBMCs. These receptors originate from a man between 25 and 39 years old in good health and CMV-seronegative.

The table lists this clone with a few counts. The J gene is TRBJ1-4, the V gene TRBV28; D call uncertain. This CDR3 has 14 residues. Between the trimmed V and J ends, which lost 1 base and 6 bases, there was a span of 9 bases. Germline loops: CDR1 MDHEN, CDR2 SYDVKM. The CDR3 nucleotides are TGTGCCAGCAGTTTATCAGGAGGCGATGAAAAACTGTTTTTT. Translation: CASSLSGGDEKLFF.

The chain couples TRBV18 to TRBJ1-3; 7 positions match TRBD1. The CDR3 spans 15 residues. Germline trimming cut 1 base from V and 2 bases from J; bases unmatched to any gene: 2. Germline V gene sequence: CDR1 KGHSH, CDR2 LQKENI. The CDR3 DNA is TGTGCCAGCTCACCACTCCAGGGGGCTGGAAACACCATATATTTT. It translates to CASSPLQGAGNTIYF.

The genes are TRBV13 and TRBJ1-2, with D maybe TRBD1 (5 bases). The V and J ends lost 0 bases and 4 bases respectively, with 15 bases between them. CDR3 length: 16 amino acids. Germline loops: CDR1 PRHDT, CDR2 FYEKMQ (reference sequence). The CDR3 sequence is CASSLGSLRASYGYTF. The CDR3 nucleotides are TGTGCCAGCAGCTTAGGGTCTCTCAGGGCCTCCTATGGCTACACCTTC.

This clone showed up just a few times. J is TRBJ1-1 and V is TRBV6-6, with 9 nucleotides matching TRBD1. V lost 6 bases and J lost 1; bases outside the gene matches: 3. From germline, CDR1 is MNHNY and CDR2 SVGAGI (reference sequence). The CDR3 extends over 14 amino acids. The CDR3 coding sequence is TGTGCCAGCAGCGTGGGACAGGGGAACACTGAAGCTTTCTTT. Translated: CASSVGQGNTEAFF.

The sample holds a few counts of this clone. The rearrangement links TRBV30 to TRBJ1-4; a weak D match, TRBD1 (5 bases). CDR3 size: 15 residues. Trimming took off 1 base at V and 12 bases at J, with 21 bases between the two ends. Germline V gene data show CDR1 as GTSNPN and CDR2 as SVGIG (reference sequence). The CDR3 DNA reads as TGTGCCTGGAGTGGTTCGGGACTCCTTTTCGTGGAACTGTTTTTT. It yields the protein CAWSGSGLLFVELFF.

For the CDR3, the DNA is TGTGCCAGCAGCGCGGACAGATTGAACACTGAAGCTTTCTTT. Translated: CASSADRLNTEAFF. J is TRBJ1-1 and V is TRBV7-9, with D tentatively TRBD1 (6 bases). The CDR3 loop spans 14 amino acids. Germline V CDR1 and CDR2: SEHNR, FQNEAQ (reference sequence). V dropped 5 bases and J dropped 0 bases, with 10 bases sitting between them.

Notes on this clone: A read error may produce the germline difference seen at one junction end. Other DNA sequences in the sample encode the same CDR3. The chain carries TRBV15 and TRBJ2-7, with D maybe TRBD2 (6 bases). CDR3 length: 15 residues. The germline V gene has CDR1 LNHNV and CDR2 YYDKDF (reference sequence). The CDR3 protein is CATSREIGEAYEQYF. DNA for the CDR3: TGCGCCACCAGCAGAGAGATAGGGGAGGCCTACGAGCAGTACTTC.

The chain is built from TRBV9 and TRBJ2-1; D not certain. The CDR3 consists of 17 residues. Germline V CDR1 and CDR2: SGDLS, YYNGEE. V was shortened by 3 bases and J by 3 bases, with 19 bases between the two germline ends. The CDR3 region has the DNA TGTGCCAGCAGCGCTCCCGGTGGAAGCGTAGTCTACAATGAGCAGTTCTTC. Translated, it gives CASSAPGGSVVYNEQFF.

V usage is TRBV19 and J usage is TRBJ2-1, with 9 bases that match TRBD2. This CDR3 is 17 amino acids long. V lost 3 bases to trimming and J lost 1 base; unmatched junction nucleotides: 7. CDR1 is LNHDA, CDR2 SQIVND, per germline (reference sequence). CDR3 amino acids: CASSISTSGLSYNEQFF. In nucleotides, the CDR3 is TGTGCCAGTAGTATTTCGACTAGCGGATTATCCTACAATGAGCAGTTCTTC.

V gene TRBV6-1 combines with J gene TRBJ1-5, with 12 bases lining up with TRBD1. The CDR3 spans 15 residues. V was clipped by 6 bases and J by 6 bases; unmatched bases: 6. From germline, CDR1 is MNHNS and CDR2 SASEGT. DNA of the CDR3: TGTGCCAGCAGCCCGGGACAGGGGGCTCGTCAGCCCCAGCATTTT. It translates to CASSPGQGARQPQHF.

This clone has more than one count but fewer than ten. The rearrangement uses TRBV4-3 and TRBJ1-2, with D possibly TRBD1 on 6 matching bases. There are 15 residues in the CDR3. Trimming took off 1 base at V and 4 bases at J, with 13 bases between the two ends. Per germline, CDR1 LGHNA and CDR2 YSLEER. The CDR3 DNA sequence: TGCGCCAGCAGCCAAGGACCTCGGACAGCCTATGGCTACACCTTC. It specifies CASSQGPRTAYGYTF.

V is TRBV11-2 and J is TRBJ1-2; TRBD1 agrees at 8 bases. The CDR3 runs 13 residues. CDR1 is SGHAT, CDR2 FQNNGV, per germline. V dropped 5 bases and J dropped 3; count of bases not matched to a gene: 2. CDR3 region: CASSPTGDYGYTF. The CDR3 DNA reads TGTGCCAGCAGCCCGACAGGGGACTATGGCTACACCTTC.

CDR3 nucleotide sequence: TGTGCCAGCAGTTATCAGGGGCAAACCTACGAGCAGTACTTC. It specifies CASSYQGQTYEQYF. The chain carries TRBV27 and TRBJ2-7; possibly TRBD1 for D (6 bases). V dropped 4 bases and J dropped 2 bases, with 12 bases sitting between them. CDR1 MNHEY and CDR2 SMNVEV come from the germline V gene (reference sequence). CDR3 length: 14 residues.

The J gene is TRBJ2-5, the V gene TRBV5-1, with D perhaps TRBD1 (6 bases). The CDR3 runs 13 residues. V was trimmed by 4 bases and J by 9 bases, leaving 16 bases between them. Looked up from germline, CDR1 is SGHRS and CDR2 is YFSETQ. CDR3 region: CASSRDTSGAQYF. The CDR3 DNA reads TGCGCCAGCAGCCGGGACACCTCCGGGGCCCAGTACTTC.

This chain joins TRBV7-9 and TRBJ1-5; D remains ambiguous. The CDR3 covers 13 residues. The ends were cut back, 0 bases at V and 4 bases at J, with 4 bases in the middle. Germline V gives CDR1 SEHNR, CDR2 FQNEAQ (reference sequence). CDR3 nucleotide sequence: TGTGCCAGCAGCTTAGCCCAAAATCAGCCCCAGCATTTT. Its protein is CASSLAQNQPQHF.

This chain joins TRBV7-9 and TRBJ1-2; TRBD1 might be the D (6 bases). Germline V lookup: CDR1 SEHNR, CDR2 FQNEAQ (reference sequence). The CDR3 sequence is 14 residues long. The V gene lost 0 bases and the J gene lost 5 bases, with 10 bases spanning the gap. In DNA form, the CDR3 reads TGTGCCAGCAGCTTAGCAGGGGGGGTGTATGGCTACACCTTC. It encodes CASSLAGGVYGYTF.

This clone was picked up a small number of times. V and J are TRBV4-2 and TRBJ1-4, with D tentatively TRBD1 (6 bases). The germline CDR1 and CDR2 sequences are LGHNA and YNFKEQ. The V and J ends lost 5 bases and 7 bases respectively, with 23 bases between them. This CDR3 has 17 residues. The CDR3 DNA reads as TGTGCCAGCAGCGAACTCACCCTACAGGGAAGTGGTGAAAAACTGTTTTTT. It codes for CASSELTLQGSGEKLFF.

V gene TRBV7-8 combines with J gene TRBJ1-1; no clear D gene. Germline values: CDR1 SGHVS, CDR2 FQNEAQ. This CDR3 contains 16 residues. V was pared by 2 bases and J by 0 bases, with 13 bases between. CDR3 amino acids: CASSLRSSLMNTEAFF. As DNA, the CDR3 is TGTGCCAGCAGCTTACGTAGCAGCTTAATGAACACTGAAGCTTTCTTT.

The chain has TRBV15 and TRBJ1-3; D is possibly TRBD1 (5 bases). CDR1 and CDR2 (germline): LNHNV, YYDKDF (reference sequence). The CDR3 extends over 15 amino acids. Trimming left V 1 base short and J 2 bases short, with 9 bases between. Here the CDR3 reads CATSRGGGTGNTIYF. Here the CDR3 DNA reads TGTGCCACCAGCAGAGGGGGGGGGACTGGAAACACCATATATTTT. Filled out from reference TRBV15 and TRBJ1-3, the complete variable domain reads DAMVIQNPRYQVTQFGKPVTLSCSQTLNHNVMYWYQQKSSQAPKLLFHYYDKDFNNEADTPDNFQSRRPNTSFCFLDIRSPGLGDTAMYLCATSRGGGTGNTIYFGEGSWLTVV.

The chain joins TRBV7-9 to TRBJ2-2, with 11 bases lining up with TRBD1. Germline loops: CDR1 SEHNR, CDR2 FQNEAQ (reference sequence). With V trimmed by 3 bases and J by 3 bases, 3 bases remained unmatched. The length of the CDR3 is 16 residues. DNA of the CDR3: TGTGCCAGCAGCTTTCCGGGACAGGGGGACACCGGGGAGCTGTTTTTT. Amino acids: CASSFPGQGDTGELFF.

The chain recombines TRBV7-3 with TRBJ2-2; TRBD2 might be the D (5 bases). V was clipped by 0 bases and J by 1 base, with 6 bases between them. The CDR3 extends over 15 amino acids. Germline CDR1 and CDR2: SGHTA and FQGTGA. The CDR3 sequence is CASSLTGGNTGELFF. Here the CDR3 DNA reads TGTGCCAGCAGCTTAACAGGAGGGAACACCGGGGAGCTGTTTTTT. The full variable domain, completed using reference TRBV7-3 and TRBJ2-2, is GAGVSQTPSNKVTEKGKYVELRCDPISGHTALYWYRQSLGQGPEFLIYFQGTGAADDSGLPNDRFFAVRPEGSVSTLKIQRTERGDSAVYLCASSLTGGNTGELFFGEGSRLTVL.

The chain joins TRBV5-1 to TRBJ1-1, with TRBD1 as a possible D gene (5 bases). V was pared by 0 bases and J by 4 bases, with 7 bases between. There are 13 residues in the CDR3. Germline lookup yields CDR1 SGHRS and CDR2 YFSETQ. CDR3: CASSLDGGTEAFF. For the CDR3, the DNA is TGCGCCAGCAGCTTGGACGGGGGCACTGAAGCTTTCTTT.

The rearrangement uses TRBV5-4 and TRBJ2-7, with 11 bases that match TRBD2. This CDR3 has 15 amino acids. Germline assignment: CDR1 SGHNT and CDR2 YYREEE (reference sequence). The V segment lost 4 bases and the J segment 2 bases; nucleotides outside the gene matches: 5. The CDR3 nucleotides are TGTGCCAGCAGCCCCGGGACTAGCGGTCCCTACGAGCAGTACTTC. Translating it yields CASSPGTSGPYEQYF. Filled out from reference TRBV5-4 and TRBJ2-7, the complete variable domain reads ETGVTQSPTHLIKTRGQQVTLRCSSQSGHNTVSWYQQALGQGPQFIFQYYREEENGRGNFPPRFSGLQFPNYSSELNVNALELDDSALYLCASSPGTSGPYEQYFGPGTRLTVT.

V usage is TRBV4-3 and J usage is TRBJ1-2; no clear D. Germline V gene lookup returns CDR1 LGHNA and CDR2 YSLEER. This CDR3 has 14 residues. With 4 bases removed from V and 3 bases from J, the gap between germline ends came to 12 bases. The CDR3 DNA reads TGCGCCAGCAGCCGCTCCGGAGGGTACTATGGCTACACCTTC. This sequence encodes CASSRSGGYYGYTF.

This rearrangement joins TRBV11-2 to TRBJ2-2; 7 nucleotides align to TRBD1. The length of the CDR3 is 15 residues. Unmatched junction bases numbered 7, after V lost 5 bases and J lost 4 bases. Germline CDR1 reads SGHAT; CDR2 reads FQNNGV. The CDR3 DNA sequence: TGTGCCAGCAGCCTCGACAGGGTTGGCACCGGGGAGCTGTTTTTT. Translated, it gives CASSLDRVGTGELFF.

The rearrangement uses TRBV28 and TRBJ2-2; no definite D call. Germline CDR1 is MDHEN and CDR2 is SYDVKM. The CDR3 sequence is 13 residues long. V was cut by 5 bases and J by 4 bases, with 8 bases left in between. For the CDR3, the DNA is TGTGCCAGCAGTCCCAAAATCACCGGGGAGCTGTTTTTT. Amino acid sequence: CASSPKITGELFF.

This CDR3 is CAGTVSGSLDTQYF. The DNA of the CDR3 is TGTGCCGGGACTGTTAGCGGGAGTCTAGATACGCAGTATTTT. V usage is TRBV30 and J usage is TRBJ2-3, with TRBD2 matching 9 bases. Germline V gene lookup returns CDR1 GTSNPN and CDR2 SVGIG (reference sequence). The junction had 11 bases not matched to a gene; V was cut back by 8 bases and J by 5 bases. The CDR3 runs to 14 residues.

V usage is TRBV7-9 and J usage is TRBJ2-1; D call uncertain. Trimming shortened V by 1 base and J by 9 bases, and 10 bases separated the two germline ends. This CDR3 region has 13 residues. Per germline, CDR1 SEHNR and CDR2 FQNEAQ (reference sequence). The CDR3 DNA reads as TGTGCCAGCAGCTTAGAAGTCCAGGCTGAGCAGTTCTTC. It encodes CASSLEVQAEQFF.

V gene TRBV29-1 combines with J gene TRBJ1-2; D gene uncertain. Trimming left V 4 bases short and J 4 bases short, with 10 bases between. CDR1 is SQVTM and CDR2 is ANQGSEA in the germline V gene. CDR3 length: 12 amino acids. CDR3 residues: CSVVGESYGYTF. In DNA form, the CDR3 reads TGCAGCGTTGTTGGTGAGTCCTATGGCTACACCTTC.

DNA of the CDR3: TGTGCCAGCAGCTTACGAGGCTGGAACACTGAAGCTTTCTTT. This codes for CASSLRGWNTEAFF. The V gene is TRBV5-6, the J gene TRBJ1-1; D remains unclear. The CDR3 covers 14 residues. Germline V gives CDR1 SGHDT, CDR2 YYEEEE. Trimming removed 2 bases at V and 1 base at J, with 9 bases between.